These T cell receptor beta chains were read from a single sample in a study of blood T cell repertoires in COVID-19. Repertoires were generated with immunoSEQ multiplex PCR, while TCRdb's copy carries only in-frame clones and drops some. The sample lists about 180,000 clones; over 70% were seen once. The sample comprised PBMCs or T cells enriched from blood (not recorded which). Every receptor here comes from a woman aged 40 to 50 with acute COVID-19. CDR3s include the opening cysteine and the closing phenylalanine or tryptophan. D genes are given only for firm matches.

J: TRBJ2-1
length: 13
D: .
V: TRBV12-2
CDR3: CASIAGEYNEQFF

J: TRBJ1-2
length: 14
D: TRBD1
V: TRBV3-1/TRBV3-2
CDR3: CASSRQGSYGGYTF

J: TRBJ2-7
length: 12
D: .
V: TRBV27
CDR3: CASSIGPGKQYF

J: TRBJ2-1
length: 15
D: .
V: TRBV9
CDR3: CASSVDWTSYNEQFF

J: TRBJ2-1
length: 13
D: .
V: TRBV4-2
CDR3: CASSPGLPNEQFF

J: TRBJ2-1
length: 12
D: .
V: TRBV6-5
CDR3: CASRTTSQRLFF

J: TRBJ1-5
length: 14
D: TRBD1
V: TRBV30
CDR3: CAWRTGGLGQPQHF

J: TRBJ2-5
length: 14
D: .
V: TRBV9
CDR3: CASSVEGGQETQYF

J: TRBJ2-1
length: 11
D: .
V: TRBV30
CDR3: CAWSPRVEQFF

J: TRBJ1-2
length: 13
D: TRBD1
V: TRBV12-3/TRBV12-4
CDR3: CASSLTGNYGYTF

J: TRBJ2-7
length: 17
D: TRBD2
V: TRBV4-1
CDR3: CASSQEPPSGSLYEQYF

J: TRBJ2-3
length: 18
D: TRBD2
V: TRBV4-2
CDR3: CASSQDPPPSGGTDTQYF

J: TRBJ1-3
length: 19
D: TRBD1
V: TRBV9
CDR3: CASSAGTGKISRTGNTIYF

J: TRBJ1-5
length: 13
D: .
V: TRBV12-3/TRBV12-4
CDR3: CASSDYGNQPQHF

J: TRBJ2-1
length: 18
D: TRBD2
V: TRBV9
CDR3: CASSVVAGGPRSYNEQFF

J: TRBJ2-1
length: 17
D: .
V: TRBV5-4
CDR3: CASRGEPIPSSYNEQFF

J: TRBJ2-2
length: 15
D: TRBD1
V: TRBV7-9
CDR3: CASSRDRVNTGELFF